This T cell receptor (beta chain) was captured in a study of blood T cell repertoires in COVID-19. Original processing notes: Reference gene primer amplification yielded estimated nucleated cell counts. Method: immunoSEQ multiplex PCR; TCRdb's copy keeps in-frame clones and lacks some. For V, J and clone size, that table is used; D and trimming come from the DNA. This sample has under 75,000 clones, with about 91% found just once. The TCR comes from a man aged 50-59 years with active COVID-19. Sample: peripheral blood.

The CDR3 coding sequence is TGCGCCAGCAGCTTGAGGACAGGGGCGTTCGAGCAGTACTTC. The encoded protein is CASSLRTGAFEQYF. The chain employs TRBV5-1 and TRBJ2-7; 9 bases match TRBD1. In germline, CDR1 is SGHRS, CDR2 YFSETQ. V gave up 1 base and J gave up 6 bases; unmatched junction bases: 5. The CDR3 runs 14 residues.